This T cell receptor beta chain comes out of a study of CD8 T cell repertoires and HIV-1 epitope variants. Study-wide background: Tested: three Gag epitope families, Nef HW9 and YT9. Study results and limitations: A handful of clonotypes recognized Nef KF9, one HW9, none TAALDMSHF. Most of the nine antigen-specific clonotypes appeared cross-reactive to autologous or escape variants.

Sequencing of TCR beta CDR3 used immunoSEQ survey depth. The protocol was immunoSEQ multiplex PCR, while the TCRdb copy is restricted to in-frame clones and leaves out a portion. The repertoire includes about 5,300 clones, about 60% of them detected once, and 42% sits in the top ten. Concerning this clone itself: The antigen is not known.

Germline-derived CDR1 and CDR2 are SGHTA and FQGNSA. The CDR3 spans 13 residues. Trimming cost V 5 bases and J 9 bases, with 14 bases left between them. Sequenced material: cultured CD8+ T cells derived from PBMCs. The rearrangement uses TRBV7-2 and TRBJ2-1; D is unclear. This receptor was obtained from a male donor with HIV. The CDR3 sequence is CASSAFSSGEQFF. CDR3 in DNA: TGTGCCAGCAGCGCCTTCTCTTCCGGTGAGCAGTTCTTC.